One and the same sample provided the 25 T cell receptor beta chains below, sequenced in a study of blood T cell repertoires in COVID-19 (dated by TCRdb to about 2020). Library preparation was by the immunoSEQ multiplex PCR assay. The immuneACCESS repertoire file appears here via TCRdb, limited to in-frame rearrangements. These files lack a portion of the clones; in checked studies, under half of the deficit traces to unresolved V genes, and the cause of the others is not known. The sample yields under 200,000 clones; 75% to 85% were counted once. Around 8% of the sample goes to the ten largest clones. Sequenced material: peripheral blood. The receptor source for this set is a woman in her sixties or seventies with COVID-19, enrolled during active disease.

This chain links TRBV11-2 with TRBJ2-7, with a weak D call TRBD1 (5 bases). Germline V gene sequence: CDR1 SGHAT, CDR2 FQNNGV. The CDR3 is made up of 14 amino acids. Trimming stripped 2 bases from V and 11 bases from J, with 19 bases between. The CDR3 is CASSLNRQGGRKYF. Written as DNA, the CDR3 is TGTGCCAGCAGCTTAAACAGGCAGGGTGGAAGGAAGTACTTC.

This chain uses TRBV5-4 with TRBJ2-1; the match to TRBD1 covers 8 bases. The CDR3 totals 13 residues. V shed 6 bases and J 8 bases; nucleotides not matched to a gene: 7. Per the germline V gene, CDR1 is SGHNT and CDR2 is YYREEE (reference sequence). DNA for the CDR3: TGTGCCAGCAACTGGCAGGGGGCTCATGAGCAGTTCTTC. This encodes CASNWQGAHEQFF. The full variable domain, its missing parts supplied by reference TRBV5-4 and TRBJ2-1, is ETGVTQSPTHLIKTRGQQVTLRCSSQSGHNTVSWYQQALGQGPQFIFQYYREEENGRGNFPPRFSGLQFPNYSSELNVNALELDDSALYLCASNWQGAHEQFFGPGTRLTVL.

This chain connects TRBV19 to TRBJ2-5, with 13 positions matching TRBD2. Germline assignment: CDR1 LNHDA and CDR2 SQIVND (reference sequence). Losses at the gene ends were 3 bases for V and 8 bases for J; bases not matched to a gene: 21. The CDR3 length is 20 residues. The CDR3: CASSMAGTSGAQTVKGTQYF. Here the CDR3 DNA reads TGTGCCAGTAGTATGGCCGGGACTAGCGGGGCCCAAACGGTTAAGGGAACCCAGTACTTC. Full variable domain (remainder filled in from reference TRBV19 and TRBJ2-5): DGGITQSPKYLFRKEGQNVTLSCEQNLNHDAMYWYRQDPGQGLRLIYYSQIVNDFQKGDIAEGYSVSREKKESFPLTVTSAQKNPTAFYLCASSMAGTSGAQTVKGTQYFGPGTRLLVL.

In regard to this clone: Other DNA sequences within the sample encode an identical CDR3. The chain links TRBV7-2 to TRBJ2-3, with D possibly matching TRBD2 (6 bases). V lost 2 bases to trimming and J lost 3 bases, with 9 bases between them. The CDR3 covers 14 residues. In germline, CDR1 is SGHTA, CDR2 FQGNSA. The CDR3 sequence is CASSLSGGTDTQYF. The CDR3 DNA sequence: TGTGCCAGCAGCTTAAGTGGGGGGACAGATACGCAGTATTTT.

CDR3 nucleotides: TGTGCCAGCTCACCCGGGGACAGGGGTTCCTACGAGCAGTACTTC. Its protein product is CASSPGDRGSYEQYF. The rearrangement uses TRBV18 and TRBJ2-7; 10 bases are shared with TRBD1. This CDR3 is 15 amino acids long. Germline CDR1 KGHSH, CDR2 LQKENI. The J segment lost 1 base and the V segment lost 3 bases, leaving 3 bases of the junction unmatched.

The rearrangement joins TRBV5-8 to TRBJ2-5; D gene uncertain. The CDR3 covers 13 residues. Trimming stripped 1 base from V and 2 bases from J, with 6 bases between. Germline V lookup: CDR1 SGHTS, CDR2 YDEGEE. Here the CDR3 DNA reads TGTGCCAGCAGCTTGATCTATCAAGAGACCCAGTACTTC. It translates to CASSLIYQETQYF.

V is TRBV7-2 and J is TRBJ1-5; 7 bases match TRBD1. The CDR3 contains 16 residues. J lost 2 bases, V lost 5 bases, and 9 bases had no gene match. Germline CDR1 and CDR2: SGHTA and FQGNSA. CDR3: CASSHGQAHGNQPQHF. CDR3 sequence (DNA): TGTGCCAGCAGCCACGGACAGGCGCATGGCAATCAGCCCCAGCATTTT.

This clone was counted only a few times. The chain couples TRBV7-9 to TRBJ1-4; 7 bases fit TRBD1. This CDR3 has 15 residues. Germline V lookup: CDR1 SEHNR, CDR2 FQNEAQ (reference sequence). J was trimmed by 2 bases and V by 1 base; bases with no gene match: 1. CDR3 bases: TGTGCCAGCAGCTTAGAGACAGGGACTAATGAAAAACTGTTTTTT. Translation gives CASSLETGTNEKLFF. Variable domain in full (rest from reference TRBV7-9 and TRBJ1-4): DTGVSQNPRHKITKRGQNVTFRCDPISEHNRLYWYRQTLGQGPEFLTYFQNEAQLEKSRLLSDRFSAERPKGSFSTLEIQRTEQGDSAMYLCASSLETGTNEKLFFGSGTQLSVL.

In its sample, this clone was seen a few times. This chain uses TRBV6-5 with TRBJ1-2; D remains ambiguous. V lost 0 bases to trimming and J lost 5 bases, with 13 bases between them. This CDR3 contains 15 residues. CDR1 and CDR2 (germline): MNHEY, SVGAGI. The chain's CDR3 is CASSYSTRRVYGYTF. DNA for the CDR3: TGTGCCAGCAGTTACTCGACTCGCCGAGTGTATGGCTACACCTTC.

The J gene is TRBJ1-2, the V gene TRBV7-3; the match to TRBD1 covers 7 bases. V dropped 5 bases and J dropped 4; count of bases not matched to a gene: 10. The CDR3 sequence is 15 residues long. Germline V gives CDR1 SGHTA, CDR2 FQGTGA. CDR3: CASSPGGTTPYGYTF. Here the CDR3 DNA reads TGTGCCAGCAGCCCAGGGGGGACAACGCCCTATGGCTACACCTTC.

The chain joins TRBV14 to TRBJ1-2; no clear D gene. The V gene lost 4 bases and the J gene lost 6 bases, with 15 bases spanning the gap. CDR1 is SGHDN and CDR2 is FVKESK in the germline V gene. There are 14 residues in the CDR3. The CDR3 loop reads CASSRWAEPHGYTF. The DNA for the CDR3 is TGTGCCAGCAGCCGCTGGGCCGAACCCCATGGCTACACCTTC.

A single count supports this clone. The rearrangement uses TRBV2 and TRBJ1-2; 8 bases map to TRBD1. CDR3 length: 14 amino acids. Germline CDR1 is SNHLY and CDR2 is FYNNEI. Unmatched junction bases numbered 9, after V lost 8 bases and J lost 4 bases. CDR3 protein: CASDVGTGGYGYTF. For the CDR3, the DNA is TGTGCCAGCGATGTTGGAACAGGGGGCTATGGCTACACCTTC. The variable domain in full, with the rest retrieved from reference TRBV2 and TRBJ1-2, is EPEVTQTPSHQVTQMGQEVILRCVPISNHLYFYWYRQILGQKVEFLVSFYNNEISEKSEIFDDQFSVERPDGSNFTLKIRSTKLEDSAMYFCASDVGTGGYGYTFGSGTRLTVV.

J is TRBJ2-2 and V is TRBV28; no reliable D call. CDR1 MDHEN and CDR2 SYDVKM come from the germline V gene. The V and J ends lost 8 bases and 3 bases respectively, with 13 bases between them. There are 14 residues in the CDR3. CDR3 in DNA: TGTGCCAGCGGAAACAGTGGCCACACCGGGGAGCTGTTTTTT. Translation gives CASGNSGHTGELFF.

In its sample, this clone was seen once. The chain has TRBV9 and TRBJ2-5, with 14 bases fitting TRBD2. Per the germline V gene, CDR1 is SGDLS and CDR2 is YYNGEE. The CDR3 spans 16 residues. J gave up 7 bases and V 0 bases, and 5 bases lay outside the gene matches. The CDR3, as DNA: TGTGCCAGCAGCGTAGGGGGACTAGCGGGAGTAGGGACCCAGTACTTC. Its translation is CASSVGGLAGVGTQYF.

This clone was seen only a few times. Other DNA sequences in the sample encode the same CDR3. The CDR3 DNA sequence: TGTGCCAGCAGCCCCCCTGGGGGCAGTTCCTACAATGAGCAGTTCTTC. Its protein product is CASSPPGGSSYNEQFF. V is TRBV7-9 and J is TRBJ2-1, with D possibly TRBD1 on 6 matching bases. CDR1 and CDR2 (germline): SEHNR, FQNEAQ (reference sequence). The length of the CDR3 is 16 residues. V was cut by 5 bases and J by 1 base, with 15 bases left in between.

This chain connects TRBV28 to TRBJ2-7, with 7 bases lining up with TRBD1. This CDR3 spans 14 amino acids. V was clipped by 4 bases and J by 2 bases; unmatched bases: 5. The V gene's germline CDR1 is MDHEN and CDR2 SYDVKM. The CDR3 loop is CASSYRTGTYEQYV. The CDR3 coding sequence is TGTGCCAGCAGTTATCGGACAGGAACCTACGAGCAGTACGTC.

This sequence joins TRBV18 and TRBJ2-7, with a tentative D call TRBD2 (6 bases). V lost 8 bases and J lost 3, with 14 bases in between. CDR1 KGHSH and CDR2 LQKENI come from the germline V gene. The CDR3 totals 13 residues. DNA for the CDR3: TGTGCCAGCCACAGCGGGCAGATCTACGAGCAGTACTTC. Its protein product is CASHSGQIYEQYF.

CDR3 region: CASAQGKSNEQFF. CDR3 DNA sequence: TGTGCCAGTGCCCAGGGGAAGAGCAATGAGCAGTTCTTC. The J gene is TRBJ2-1, the V gene TRBV19; D might be TRBD1 (6 bases). The CDR3 has 13 residues. Germline CDR1 LNHDA, CDR2 SQIVND (reference sequence). Trimming pared 8 bases from V and 6 bases from J, leaving 14 bases between.

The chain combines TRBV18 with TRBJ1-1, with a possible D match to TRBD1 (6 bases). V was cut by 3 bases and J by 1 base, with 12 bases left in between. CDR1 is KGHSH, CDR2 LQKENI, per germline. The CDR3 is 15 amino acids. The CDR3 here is CASSPARGPNTEAFF. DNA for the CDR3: TGTGCCAGCTCACCGGCCAGGGGCCCGAACACTGAAGCTTTCTTT.

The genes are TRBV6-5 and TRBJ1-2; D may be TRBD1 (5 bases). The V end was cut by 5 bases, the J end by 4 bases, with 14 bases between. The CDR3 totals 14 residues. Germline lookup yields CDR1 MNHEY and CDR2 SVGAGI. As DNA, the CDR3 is TGTGCCAGCAGTCCACAGGCGTCTCTCTATGGCTACACCTTC. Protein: CASSPQASLYGYTF.

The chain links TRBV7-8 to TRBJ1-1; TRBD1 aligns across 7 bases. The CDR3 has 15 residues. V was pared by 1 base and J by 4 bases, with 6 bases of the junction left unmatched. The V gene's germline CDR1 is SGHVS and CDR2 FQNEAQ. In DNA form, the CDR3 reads TGTGCCAGCAGCTTAGTAGGGACAGACTTCACTGAAGCTTTCTTT. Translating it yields CASSLVGTDFTEAFF.

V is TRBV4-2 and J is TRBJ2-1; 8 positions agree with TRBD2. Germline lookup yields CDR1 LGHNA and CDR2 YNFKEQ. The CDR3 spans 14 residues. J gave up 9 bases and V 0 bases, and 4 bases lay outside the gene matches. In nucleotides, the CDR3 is TGTGCCAGCAGCCAAGAGCTAGCGGGTGCTGAGCAGTTCTTC. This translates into CASSQELAGAEQFF.

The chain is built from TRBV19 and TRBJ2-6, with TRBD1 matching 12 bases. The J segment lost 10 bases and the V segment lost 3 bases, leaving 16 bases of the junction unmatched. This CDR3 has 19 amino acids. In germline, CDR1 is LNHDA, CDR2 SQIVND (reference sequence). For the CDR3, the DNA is TGTGCCAGTAGTATCGGGTCGGGACAGGGGGCCCAGAAGGGGAACGTCCTGACTTTC. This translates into CASSIGSGQGAQKGNVLTF.

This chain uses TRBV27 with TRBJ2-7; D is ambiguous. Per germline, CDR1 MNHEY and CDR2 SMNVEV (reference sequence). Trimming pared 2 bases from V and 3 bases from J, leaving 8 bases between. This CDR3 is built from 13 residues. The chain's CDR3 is CASSLGQNYEQYF. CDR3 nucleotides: TGTGCCAGCAGTTTAGGGCAGAACTACGAGCAGTACTTC.

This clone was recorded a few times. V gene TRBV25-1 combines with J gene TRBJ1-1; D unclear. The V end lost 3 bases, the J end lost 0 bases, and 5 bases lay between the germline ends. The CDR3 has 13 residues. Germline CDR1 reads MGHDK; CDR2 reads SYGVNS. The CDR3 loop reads CASSDGMNTEAFF. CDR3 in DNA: TGTGCCAGCAGTGACGGTATGAACACTGAAGCTTTCTTT.